This entry concerns a single T cell receptor (beta chain). Its target is unknown. Donors were drawn from the approximately 110-subject validation cohort, separate from the approximately 680-subject first cohort. This sample was taken from a study of cytomegalovirus exposure and HLA in healthy donors. Overall study results and limits: In the roughly 120 validation repertoires, a later analysis found that first-cohort TCR clusters tended to co-occur. Investigators reported under 200 TCR beta chains as tied to cytomegalovirus.

This CDR3 is built from 13 residues. The V gene lost 2 bases and the J gene lost 7 bases, with 8 bases spanning the gap. CDR1 and CDR2 from the germline V gene are LNHDA and SQIVND (reference sequence). Produced via immunoSEQ multiplex PCR; TCRdb's table is partial and in-frame only. This table has roughly 330,000 clones, roughly 87% appearing once. J is TRBJ2-2 and V is TRBV19, with D possibly TRBD2 on 5 matching bases. Sequenced sample: PBMCs. The receptor comes from a woman aged 25 to 39 in good health and CMV-seropositive. Here the CDR3 reads CASSIRGGGELFF. In DNA form, the CDR3 reads TGTGCCAGTAGTATACGGGGTGGCGGGGAGCTGTTTTTT.